This is a list of T cell receptor beta chains from one sample in a study of cytomegalovirus exposure and HLA in healthy donors. This table comes from immunoSEQ multiplex PCR, and its TCRdb copy is limited to in-frame clones, with some not included. The table has 140,000 or so clones, roughly 62% seen once. The sample consisted of PBMCs. The receptors were sampled from a male donor in good health and CMV-seronegative. Each CDR3 is given with its conserved first and last residue. The D gene is left open where the match is weak. Not every row has a clone size; where given, it reads once, few, many or a size class.

d_call j_call v_call clone_size cdr3_nt cdr3_aa
TRBD1 TRBJ1-2 TRBV28 NA TGTGCCAGCACCCCCGCGGGACAGTACTATGGCTACACCTTC CASTPAGQYYGYTF
TRBD1 TRBJ1-1 TRBV7-2 NA TGTGCCAGCAGCTACCTCGACAGGGGCGAAACTTTCTTT CASSYLDRGETFF
TRBD1 TRBJ2-1 TRBV28 NA TGTGCCAGCAGTTTAGGACAGGGGAGGGTGCAGTTCTTC CASSLGQGRVQFF
NA TRBJ1-4 TRBV6-5 NA TGTGCCAGCAGTTACTCGAGGCAGGGAACAGATGAAAAACTGTTTTTT CASSYSRQGTDEKLFF
NA TRBJ2-7 TRBV27 NA TGTGCCAGCAGTTTATCACAGGGCTCCTCCTACGAGCAGTACTTC CASSLSQGSSYEQYF
NA TRBJ2-7 TRBV27 NA TGTGCCAGCAGTTTAGCGGGGCTTTCCTACGAGCAGTACTTC CASSLAGLSYEQYF
TRBD2 TRBJ2-5 TRBV5-1 NA TGCGCCAGCAGCTTCCTAGCGGGGGGTATAGAGACCCAGTACTTC CASSFLAGGIETQYF
NA TRBJ2-3 TRBV7-6 NA TGTGCCAGCAGCTTGGGGGCAGGGGGCACAGATACGCAGTATTTT CASSLGAGGTDTQYF
NA TRBJ2-1 TRBV5-8 few TGTGCCAGCAGCTTAATTCCAGGGTCCAGCTCCTACAATGAGCAGTTCTTC CASSLIPGSSSYNEQFF
NA TRBJ1-1 TRBV6-1 NA TGTGCCAGCAGTAAAAAGGACACTTCGAACACTGAAGCTTTCTTT CASSKKDTSNTEAFF
NA TRBJ1-4 TRBV4-3 NA TGCGCCAGCAGCCAAGATCGGGGAGGACTTGCAACTAATGAAAAACTGTTTTTT CASSQDRGGLATNEKLFF
NA TRBJ1-1 TRBV13 NA TGTGCCAGCAGCGATTTACACGAAATGAACACTGAAGCTTTCTTT CASSDLHEMNTEAFF
NA TRBJ2-7 TRBV7-9 once TGTGCCAGCAGCTTCAACAGGGGGGGACCCTACGAGCAGTACTTC CASSFNRGGPYEQYF
TRBD2 TRBJ2-3 TRBV5-4 NA TGTGCCAGCAGCTTGGATGGGGGAGGGGGCACAGATACGCAGTATTTT CASSLDGGGGTDTQYF